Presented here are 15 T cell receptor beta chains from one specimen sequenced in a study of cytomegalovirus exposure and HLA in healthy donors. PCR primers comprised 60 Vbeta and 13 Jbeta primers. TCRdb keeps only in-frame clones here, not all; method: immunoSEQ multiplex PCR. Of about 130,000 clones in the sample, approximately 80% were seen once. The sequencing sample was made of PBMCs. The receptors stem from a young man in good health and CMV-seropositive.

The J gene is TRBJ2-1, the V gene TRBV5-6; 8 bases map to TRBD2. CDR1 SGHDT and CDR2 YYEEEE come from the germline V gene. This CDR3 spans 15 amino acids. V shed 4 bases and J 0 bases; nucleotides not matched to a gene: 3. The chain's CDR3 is CASSPGTSSYNEQFF. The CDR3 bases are TGTGCCAGCAGCCCGGGGACTAGCTCCTACAATGAGCAGTTCTTC.

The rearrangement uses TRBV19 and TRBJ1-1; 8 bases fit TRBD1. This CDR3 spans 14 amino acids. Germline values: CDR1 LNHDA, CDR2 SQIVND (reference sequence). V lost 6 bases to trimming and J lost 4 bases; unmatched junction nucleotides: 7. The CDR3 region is CASSTTGGSTEAFF. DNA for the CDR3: TGTGCCAGTAGCACCACAGGGGGGAGCACTGAAGCTTTCTTT.

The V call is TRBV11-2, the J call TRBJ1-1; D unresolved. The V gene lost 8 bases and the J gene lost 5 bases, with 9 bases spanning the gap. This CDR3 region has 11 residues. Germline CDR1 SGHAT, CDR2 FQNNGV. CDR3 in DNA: TGTGCCAGCGGTACTTTTACTGAAGCTTTCTTT. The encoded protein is CASGTFTEAFF.

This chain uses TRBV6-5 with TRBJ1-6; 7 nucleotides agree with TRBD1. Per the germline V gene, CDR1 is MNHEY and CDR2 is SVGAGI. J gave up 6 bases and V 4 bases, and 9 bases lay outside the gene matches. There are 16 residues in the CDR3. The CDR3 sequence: CASSSRGPGTNSPLHF. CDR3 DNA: TGTGCCAGCAGTTCAAGGGGGCCCGGCACTAATTCACCCCTCCACTTT.

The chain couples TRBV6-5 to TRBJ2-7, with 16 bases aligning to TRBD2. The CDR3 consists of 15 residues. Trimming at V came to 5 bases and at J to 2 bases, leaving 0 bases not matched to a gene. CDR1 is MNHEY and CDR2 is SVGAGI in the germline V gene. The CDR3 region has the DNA TGTGCCAGCAGTGGGACTAGCGGGAGGGCCTACGAGCAGTACTTC. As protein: CASSGTSGRAYEQYF.

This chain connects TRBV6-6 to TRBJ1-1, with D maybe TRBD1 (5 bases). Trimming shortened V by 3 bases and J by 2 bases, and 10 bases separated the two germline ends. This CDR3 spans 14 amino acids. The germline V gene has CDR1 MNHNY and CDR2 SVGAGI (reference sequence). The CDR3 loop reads CASSYETENTEAFF. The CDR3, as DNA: TGTGCCAGCAGTTATGAGACAGAAAACACTGAAGCTTTCTTT.

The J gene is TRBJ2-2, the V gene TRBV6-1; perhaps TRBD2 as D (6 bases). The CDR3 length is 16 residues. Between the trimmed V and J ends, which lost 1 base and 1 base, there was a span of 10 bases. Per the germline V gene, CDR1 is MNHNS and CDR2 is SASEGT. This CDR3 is CASSEGASVNTGELFF. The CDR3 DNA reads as TGTGCCAGCAGTGAAGGGGCTAGCGTGAACACCGGGGAGCTGTTTTTT.

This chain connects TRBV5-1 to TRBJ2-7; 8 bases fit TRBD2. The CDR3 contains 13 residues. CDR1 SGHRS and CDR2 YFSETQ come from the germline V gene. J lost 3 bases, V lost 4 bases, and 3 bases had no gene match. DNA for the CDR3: TGCGCCAGCAGCCCGGGGGGGGGCTACGAGCAGTACTTC. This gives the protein CASSPGGGYEQYF.

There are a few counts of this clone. CDR3 DNA sequence: TGTGCCATCAGTGAGACTTTACAGGGGGCAGGTGAAAAACTGTTTTTT. Amino acids: CAISETLQGAGEKLFF. The genes are TRBV10-3 and TRBJ1-4; TRBD1 agrees at 9 bases. Germline trimming cut 2 bases from V and 7 bases from J; bases unmatched to any gene: 8. The CDR3 sequence is 16 residues long. Germline V gene lookup returns CDR1 ENHRY and CDR2 SYGVKD.

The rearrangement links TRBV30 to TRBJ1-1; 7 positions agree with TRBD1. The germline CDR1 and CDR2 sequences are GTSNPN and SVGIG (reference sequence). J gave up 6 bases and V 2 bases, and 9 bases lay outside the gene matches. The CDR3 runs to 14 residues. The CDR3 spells CAWSSTGSFAEAFF. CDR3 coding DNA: TGTGCCTGGAGTTCGACAGGGTCATTTGCTGAAGCTTTCTTT.

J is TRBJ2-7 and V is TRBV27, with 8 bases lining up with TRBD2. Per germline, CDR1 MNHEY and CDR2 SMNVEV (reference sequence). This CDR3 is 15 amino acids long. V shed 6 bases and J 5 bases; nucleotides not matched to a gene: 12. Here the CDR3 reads CASSLSSGGRNEQYF. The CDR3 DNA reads TGTGCCAGCAGCCTTTCATCGGGAGGGCGGAACGAGCAGTACTTC.

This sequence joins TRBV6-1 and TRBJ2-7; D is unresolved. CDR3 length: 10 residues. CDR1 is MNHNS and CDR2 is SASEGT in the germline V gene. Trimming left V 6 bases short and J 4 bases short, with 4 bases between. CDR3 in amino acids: CASRSYEQYF. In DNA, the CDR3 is TGTGCCAGCAGGAGTTACGAGCAGTACTTC.

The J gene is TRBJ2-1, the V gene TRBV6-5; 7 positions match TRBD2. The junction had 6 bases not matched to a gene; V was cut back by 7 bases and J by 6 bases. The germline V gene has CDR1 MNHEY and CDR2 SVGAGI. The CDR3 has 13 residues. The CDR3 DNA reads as TGTGCCAGCACAGGTGGGAGGGCCAATGAGCAGTTCTTC. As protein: CASTGGRANEQFF.

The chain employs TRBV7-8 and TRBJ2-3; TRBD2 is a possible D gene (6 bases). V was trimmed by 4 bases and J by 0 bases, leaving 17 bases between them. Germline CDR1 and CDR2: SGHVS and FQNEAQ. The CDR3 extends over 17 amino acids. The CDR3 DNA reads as TGTGCCAGCAGCTCCCTCCTGACGGGGGTTAGCACAGATACGCAGTATTTT. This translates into CASSSLLTGVSTDTQYF.

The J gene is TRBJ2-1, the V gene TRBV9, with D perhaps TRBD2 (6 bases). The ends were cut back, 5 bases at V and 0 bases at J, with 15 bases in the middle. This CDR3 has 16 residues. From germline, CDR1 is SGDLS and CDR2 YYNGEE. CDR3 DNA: TGTGCCAGCAGTGGTCTTAGCGGAGGCTCCTACAATGAGCAGTTCTTC. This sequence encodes CASSGLSGGSYNEQFF.